The source of this T cell receptor beta chain is a study of T cell responses to AZD1222 COVID-19 vaccine. The length of the CDR3 is 15 residues. The germline gives CDR1 LNHDA, CDR2 SQIVND (reference sequence). With 7 bases removed from V and 0 bases from J, the gap between germline ends came to 15 bases. Data came from immunoSEQ multiplex PCR; TCRdb stores just in-frame clones and leaves some out. The sample includes some 150,000 clones, about 91% of them seen just once. The V and J genes are TRBV19 and TRBJ1-1; D is undetermined. The input for sequencing was peripheral blood, taken on day 0 of MenACWY control vaccination. The sequence was obtained from an adult in good health. CDR3 DNA: TGTGCCAGTAAGCGGGCAGTAGGTATGAACACTGAAGCTTTCTTT. It codes for CASKRAVGMNTEAFF.